This entry lists 18 T cell receptor beta chains sequenced from one sample in a study of cytomegalovirus exposure and HLA in healthy donors. PCR amplification relied on 60 Vbeta primers (plus 13 Jbeta primers). Measured with immunoSEQ multiplex PCR; TCRdb has only the in-frame clones, and not every one. The sample lists approximately 150,000 clones, 68% occurring once. Material: PBMCs. Receptor source: a man aged 55 to 70 in good health and CMV-seronegative.

The CDR3 DNA is TGTGCCAGCAGCGCCTCCGGGACTACAAGCTACGAGCAGTACTTC. Protein: CASSASGTTSYEQYF. The chain links TRBV11-2 to TRBJ2-7; 7 positions agree with TRBD2. The J segment lost 3 bases and the V segment lost 5 bases, leaving 10 bases of the junction unmatched. Germline assignment: CDR1 SGHAT and CDR2 FQNNGV. This CDR3 region has 15 residues. Based on the CDR3 plus reference TRBV11-2 and TRBJ2-7, the full variable domain is EAGVAQSPRYKIIEKRQSVAFWCNPISGHATLYWYQQILGQGPKLLIQFQNNGVVDDSQLPKDRFSAERLKGVDSTLKIQPAKLEDSAVYLCASSASGTTSYEQYFGPGTRLTVT.

This chain uses TRBV5-1 with TRBJ2-7, with a weak D call TRBD2 (6 bases). V dropped 0 bases and J dropped 3 bases, with 10 bases sitting between them. CDR1 and CDR2 from the germline V gene are SGHRS and YFSETQ. The CDR3 sequence is 14 residues long. The CDR3 here is CASSLGDGSYEQYF. In nucleotides, the CDR3 is TGCGCCAGCAGCTTGGGAGACGGGAGCTACGAGCAGTACTTC.

This chain joins TRBV6-6 and TRBJ2-7; 9 nucleotides line up with TRBD1. Per germline, CDR1 MNHNY and CDR2 SVGAGI (reference sequence). The CDR3 spans 14 residues. V was pared by 5 bases and J by 3 bases, with 5 bases of the junction left unmatched. In nucleotides, the CDR3 is TGTGCCAGCAGTCAGGACAGGGGCGTCTACGAGCAGTACTTC. Translated, it gives CASSQDRGVYEQYF.

The count of this clone is one. This chain connects TRBV5-1 to TRBJ2-2; TRBD1 aligns across 10 bases. Germline V gene sequence: CDR1 SGHRS, CDR2 YFSETQ. The CDR3 sequence is 14 residues long. The J segment lost 4 bases and the V segment lost 9 bases, leaving 6 bases of the junction unmatched. CDR3 sequence reads: CAMRQGASTGELFF. CDR3 nucleotide sequence: TGCGCCATGAGACAGGGGGCTAGCACCGGGGAGCTGTTTTTT.

The chain combines TRBV5-1 with TRBJ2-2, with 7 bases matching TRBD1. CDR3 length: 14 residues. V shed 3 bases, J shed 3 bases, and the junction held 2 bases outside the gene matches. Germline values: CDR1 SGHRS, CDR2 YFSETQ. The CDR3 DNA follows: TGCGCCAGCAGCTCTGGACAGGACACCGGGGAGCTGTTTTTT. It encodes CASSSGQDTGELFF.

This sequence joins TRBV6-5 and TRBJ1-2, with 7 bases aligning to TRBD1. Germline V gene lookup returns CDR1 MNHEY and CDR2 SVGAGI. The junction had 6 bases not matched to a gene; V was cut back by 0 bases and J by 8 bases. The CDR3 loop spans 14 amino acids. The CDR3 region is CASSYSRGQGGYTF. CDR3 bases: TGTGCCAGCAGTTACTCGAGGGGGCAAGGGGGCTACACCTTC.

The chain joins TRBV30 to TRBJ1-2; D is perhaps TRBD1 (6 bases). CDR3 length: 12 residues. Germline CDR1 is GTSNPN and CDR2 is SVGIG (reference sequence). Trimming shortened V by 3 bases and J by 4 bases, and 9 bases separated the two germline ends. The CDR3 sequence: CAWSRGPYGYTF. CDR3 bases: TGTGCCTGGAGCAGGGGCCCCTATGGCTACACCTTC.

This chain links TRBV4-3 with TRBJ1-1, with D possibly matching TRBD1 (5 bases). This CDR3 comprises 15 residues. Germline CDR1 is LGHNA and CDR2 is YSLEER. V was clipped by 1 base and J by 6 bases, with 15 bases between them. The DNA of the CDR3 is TGCGCCAGCAGCCAAGCGGGCAGGGTTAGGGCTGAAGCTTTCTTT. Encoded protein: CASSQAGRVRAEAFF.

This rearrangement joins TRBV4-3 to TRBJ1-1; D not certain. In germline, CDR1 is LGHNA, CDR2 YSLEER. V was cut by 0 bases and J by 5 bases, with 4 bases left in between. This CDR3 is 12 amino acids long. The CDR3 loop is CASSQDRTEAFF. Written as DNA, the CDR3 is TGCGCCAGCAGCCAAGATCGTACTGAAGCTTTCTTT.

The V gene is TRBV7-6, the J gene TRBJ2-7; 8 bases agree with TRBD2. Germline CDR1 is SGHVS and CDR2 is FNYEAQ. Losses at the gene ends were 2 bases for V and 2 bases for J; bases not matched to a gene: 5. This CDR3 has 15 amino acids. The CDR3 here is CASSLREGGAYEQYF. The CDR3 bases are TGTGCCAGCAGCTTACGGGAGGGAGGTGCCTACGAGCAGTACTTC.

This clone was picked up a small number of times. V is TRBV18 and J is TRBJ1-2; 8 nucleotides line up with TRBD1. This CDR3 is built from 15 residues. CDR1 KGHSH and CDR2 LQKENI come from the germline V gene. Germline trimming cut 3 bases from V and 4 bases from J; bases unmatched to any gene: 7. The CDR3 DNA reads TGTGCCAGCTCACCGGCCTTCGACAGGGGCTATGGCTACACCTTC. Its protein is CASSPAFDRGYGYTF.

The V and J genes are TRBV14 and TRBJ2-3, with 10 bases matching TRBD2. Germline values: CDR1 SGHDN, CDR2 FVKESK. Trimming at V came to 2 bases and at J to 1 base, leaving 0 bases not matched to a gene. This CDR3 contains 15 residues. CDR3 bases: TGTGCCAGCAGCCAAACTAGCGGGGGCACAGATACGCAGTATTTT. Protein: CASSQTSGGTDTQYF.

This clone was picked up a small number of times. The V gene is TRBV28, the J gene TRBJ2-7, with 8 nucleotides matching TRBD1. Germline V gives CDR1 MDHEN, CDR2 SYDVKM. The CDR3 totals 12 residues. J was trimmed by 6 bases and V by 5 bases; bases with no gene match: 3. Here the CDR3 reads CASSPDRGEQYF. DNA of the CDR3: TGTGCCAGCAGTCCAGACAGGGGCGAGCAGTACTTC. The variable domain in full, completed from reference TRBV28 and TRBJ2-7, reads DVKVTQSSRYLVKRTGEKVFLECVQDMDHENMFWYRQDPGLGLRLIYFSYDVKMKEKGDIPEGYSVSREKKERFSLILESASTNQTSMYLCASSPDRGEQYFGPGTRLTVT.

The genes are TRBV7-2 and TRBJ2-5; 10 bases align to TRBD2. The V gene end was trimmed by 3 bases and the J gene end by 4 bases; junction bases not matched to a gene: 2. The CDR3 covers 14 residues. Germline CDR1 and CDR2: SGHTA and FQGNSA. CDR3: CASSFTSGTETQYF. Here the CDR3 DNA reads TGTGCCAGCAGCTTCACTAGCGGGACAGAGACCCAGTACTTC.

This clone was counted only a few times. This sequence joins TRBV6-1 and TRBJ2-5; 10 bases are shared with TRBD1. The trim removed 4 bases at V and 5 bases at J, leaving 7 bases unmatched. The CDR3 has 15 amino acids. Germline lookup yields CDR1 MNHNS and CDR2 SASEGT. The CDR3 DNA reads TGTGCCAGCAGTGCTGTGACAGGGGGCGGGGAGACCCAGTACTTC. This encodes CASSAVTGGGETQYF.

A few counts support this clone. This chain uses TRBV5-6 with TRBJ2-1; the match to TRBD2 covers 11 bases. The CDR3 is 15 amino acids. V lost 7 bases to trimming and J lost 2 bases; unmatched junction nucleotides: 5. Germline V CDR1 and CDR2: SGHDT, YYEEEE. The CDR3 loop reads CASVLGLAAYNEQFF. The CDR3 bases are TGTGCCAGCGTTTTGGGACTAGCGGCCTACAATGAGCAGTTCTTC.

This chain uses TRBV29-1 with TRBJ2-1, with 10 bases that match TRBD2. CDR1 is SQVTM, CDR2 ANQGSEA, per germline. The length of the CDR3 is 17 residues. V shed 3 bases and J 1 base; nucleotides not matched to a gene: 9. The CDR3 coding sequence is TGCAGCGTTGATGGACTAGCGGAAGGGGGGTCCTACAATGAGCAGTTCTTC. The encoded protein is CSVDGLAEGGSYNEQFF.

A single count supports this clone. This chain links TRBV5-6 with TRBJ1-1; D ambiguous. Germline-derived CDR1 and CDR2 are SGHDT and YYEEEE. The CDR3 has 14 residues. V lost 4 bases to trimming and J lost 3 bases, with 13 bases between them. Written as DNA, the CDR3 is TGTGCCAGCAGCCAGTCCCCGGAGGACACTGAAGCTTTCTTT. Translated, it gives CASSQSPEDTEAFF.